These 20 T cell receptor beta chains came from one sample sequenced in a study of T cells in tuberculosis. Method: immunoSEQ multiplex PCR; TCRdb's copy keeps in-frame clones and lacks some. Of more than 35,000 clones in the sample, more than 85% are singletons; the top ten hold approximately 7.5%. The specimen was PBMCs. The source is a donor aged 10-29 years with latent tuberculosis or without tuberculosis infection.

In DNA form, the CDR3 reads TGTGCCAGCAGTGACAGGCTCAACTATGGCTACACCTTC. Translating it yields CASSDRLNYGYTF. The rearrangement uses TRBV6-1 and TRBJ1-2; D call uncertain. CDR1 is MNHNS, CDR2 SASEGT, per germline. The CDR3 length is 13 residues. Trimming took 3 bases from V and 2 from J, leaving 7 bases between them.

The gene calls are TRBV7-2 and TRBJ2-7; 7 bases agree with TRBD2. The J segment lost 0 bases and the V segment lost 0 bases, leaving 8 bases of the junction unmatched. Germline assignment: CDR1 SGHTA and CDR2 FQGNSA. CDR3 size: 17 residues. The CDR3 coding sequence is TGTGCCAGCAGCTTAGCTGTCTCGGGGGGTTACTCCTACGAGCAGTACTTC. Its translation is CASSLAVSGGYSYEQYF.

The J gene is TRBJ1-1, the V gene TRBV7-8; D is uncertain. The CDR3 has 12 amino acids. CDR1 and CDR2 from the germline V gene are SGHVS and FQNEAQ. Trimming cost V 0 bases and J 6 bases, with 5 bases left between them. The CDR3 protein is CASSLATAEAFF. The CDR3 coding sequence is TGTGCCAGCAGCTTAGCAACAGCTGAAGCTTTCTTT.

J is TRBJ2-2 and V is TRBV2; D is possibly TRBD2 (6 bases). V lost 1 base, J lost 4 bases, and 13 bases lay in between. Germline CDR1 reads SNHLY; CDR2 reads FYNNEI. The CDR3 sequence is 16 residues long. The CDR3 DNA follows: TGTGCCAGCAGTGAAGGGCTAGCGAAGAGCACCGGGGAGCTGTTTTTT. Its translation is CASSEGLAKSTGELFF. The whole variable domain, remainder taken from reference TRBV2 and TRBJ2-2, is EPEVTQTPSHQVTQMGQEVILRCVPISNHLYFYWYRQILGQKVEFLVSFYNNEISEKSEIFDDQFSVERPDGSNFTLKIRSTKLEDSAMYFCASSEGLAKSTGELFFGEGSRLTVL.

This rearrangement joins TRBV7-3 to TRBJ2-7, with no clear D. V lost 0 bases and J 5 bases, leaving 11 bases between the germline ends. The CDR3 extends over 14 amino acids. Germline lookup yields CDR1 SGHTA and CDR2 FQGTGA. CDR3 DNA sequence: TGTGCCAGCAGCTTAACGGGCACCCAAAACGAGCAGTACTTC. Encoded protein: CASSLTGTQNEQYF.

The rearrangement uses TRBV6-6 and TRBJ1-1; D is possibly TRBD1 (6 bases). The CDR3 has 13 residues. V shed 7 bases and J shed 1 base, with 10 bases lying between them. Looked up from germline, CDR1 is MNHNY and CDR2 is SVGAGI (reference sequence). CDR3 in DNA: TGTGCCAGCATCCAGGGGTCGAACACTGAAGCTTTCTTT. It codes for CASIQGSNTEAFF.

This sequence joins TRBV6-6 and TRBJ1-1; no definite D call. Germline CDR1 is MNHNY and CDR2 is SVGAGI (reference sequence). Trimming took 3 bases from V and 2 from J, leaving 4 bases between them. The length of the CDR3 is 12 residues. The CDR3 protein is CASSYINTEAFF. As DNA, the CDR3 is TGTGCCAGCAGTTATATAAACACTGAAGCTTTCTTT.

The V and J genes are TRBV5-6 and TRBJ1-2, with no clear D. The germline V gene has CDR1 SGHDT and CDR2 YYEEEE. CDR3 size: 17 residues. Trimming took 3 bases from V and 2 from J, leaving 20 bases between them. The CDR3 nucleotides read TGTGCCAGCAGCTCCCCCTCCCGCAGATGGGCCAACTATGGCTACACCTTC. Translating gives CASSSPSRRWANYGYTF.

J is TRBJ1-5 and V is TRBV30; TRBD1 is a possible D gene (5 bases). The CDR3 length is 15 residues. The germline V gene has CDR1 GTSNPN and CDR2 SVGIG (reference sequence). V gave up 2 bases and J gave up 4 bases, with 15 bases separating them. CDR3 coding DNA: TGTGCCTGGAGTTCGGACCTTCGGGGGAATCAGCCCCAGCATTTT. Amino acids: CAWSSDLRGNQPQHF. The full variable domain, rest sourced from reference TRBV30 and TRBJ1-5, is SQTIHQWPATLVQPVGSPLSLECTVEGTSNPNLYWYRQAAGRGLQLLFYSVGIGQISSEVPQNLSASRPQDRQFILSSKKLLLSDSGFYLCAWSSDLRGNQPQHFGDGTRLSIL.

V is TRBV11-2 and J is TRBJ2-3, with TRBD2 as a possible D gene (6 bases). CDR3 length: 17 residues. The V end was cut by 0 bases, the J end by 3 bases, with 16 bases between. Per germline, CDR1 SGHAT and CDR2 FQNNGV. This chain's CDR3 is CASSLDRQTRRTDTQYF. The CDR3 DNA follows: TGTGCCAGCAGCTTAGATCGCCAGACTAGAAGAACAGATACGCAGTATTTT.

The chain uses TRBV14 and TRBJ1-2, with 9 bases identical to TRBD1. The CDR3 loop spans 15 amino acids. The germline gives CDR1 SGHDN, CDR2 FVKESK. Trimming took 5 bases from V and 3 from J; bases not matched to a gene: 7. The CDR3 bases are TGTGCCAGCAGCACGCGGACAGGGGATGACTATGGCTACACCTTC. It specifies CASSTRTGDDYGYTF.

This chain uses TRBV25-1 with TRBJ1-2; D is undetermined. Trimming cost V 4 bases and J 4 bases, with 7 bases left between them. Germline loops: CDR1 MGHDK, CDR2 SYGVNS. This CDR3 has 12 residues. CDR3 amino acids: CASSAEIYGYTF. The CDR3 DNA follows: TGTGCCAGCAGTGCTGAGATCTATGGCTACACCTTC.

The chain uses TRBV9 and TRBJ2-1; 10 bases are a match to TRBD2. Germline V lookup: CDR1 SGDLS, CDR2 YYNGEE. CDR3 length: 13 amino acids. With 2 bases clipped from V and 12 bases from J, the junction kept 5 bases outside the gene matches. The CDR3, as DNA: TGTGCCAGCAGCGTGGCTAGCGGGGGATTGCAGTTCTTC. Its protein is CASSVASGGLQFF.

The chain recombines TRBV12-5 with TRBJ1-2; maybe TRBD1 (6 bases). V dropped 3 bases and J dropped 4 bases, with 15 bases sitting between them. The germline V gene has CDR1 LGHNT and CDR2 FRNRAP. This CDR3 has 15 amino acids. CDR3 sequence (DNA): TGTGCTAGTGGTTTCGCGGGGGGGGCCAGCTATGGCTACACCTTC. It specifies CASGFAGGASYGYTF.

The CDR3 sequence: CASSLTRDGNTIYF. CDR3 in DNA: TGTGCCAGCTCACTAACCCGGGATGGAAACACCATATATTTT. The chain carries TRBV18 and TRBJ1-3; no firm D call. The ends were cut back, 4 bases at V and 3 bases at J, with 10 bases in the middle. This CDR3 has 14 amino acids. Germline-derived CDR1 and CDR2 are KGHSH and LQKENI.

This chain uses TRBV28 with TRBJ1-3; 7 positions match TRBD1. This CDR3 contains 16 residues. J was trimmed by 4 bases and V by 6 bases; bases with no gene match: 12. Germline V gives CDR1 MDHEN, CDR2 SYDVKM. CDR3 loop: CASSPTGTDIGNTIYF. In DNA, the CDR3 is TGTGCCAGCAGCCCAACCGGGACAGATATCGGAAACACCATATATTTT.

This chain joins TRBV9 and TRBJ2-1, with TRBD2 identical over 8 bases. The CDR3 is 16 amino acids. Germline CDR1 is SGDLS and CDR2 is YYNGEE. The junction had 7 bases not matched to a gene; V was cut back by 1 base and J by 4 bases. DNA for the CDR3: TGTGCCAGCAGCGTATTATTGAGCGGGGGATACAATGAGCAGTTCTTC. This gives the protein CASSVLLSGGYNEQFF.

The chain joins TRBV19 to TRBJ1-6, with 7 bases lining up with TRBD1. The CDR3 is 13 amino acids. Germline loops: CDR1 LNHDA, CDR2 SQIVND (reference sequence). V gave up 10 bases and J gave up 7 bases; unmatched junction bases: 7. The CDR3 loop is CATEDRANSPLHF. CDR3 in DNA: TGTGCCACAGAAGACAGGGCCAATTCACCCCTCCACTTT.

The rearrangement uses TRBV7-9 and TRBJ2-7; 7 bases fit TRBD1. V trimming: 4 bases; J trimming: 6 bases; junction bases outside the gene matches: 12. CDR1 is SEHNR, CDR2 FQNEAQ, per germline (reference sequence). CDR3 length equals 15 residues. CDR3 region: CASSSPGTVVGEQYF. The CDR3 DNA follows: TGTGCCAGCAGCTCGCCCGGGACAGTTGTCGGCGAGCAGTACTTC.

This rearrangement joins TRBV4-3 to TRBJ1-2; 7 bases are a match to TRBD1. V lost 4 bases and J lost 5; bases outside the gene matches: 7. Germline loops: CDR1 LGHNA, CDR2 YSLEER. There are 14 residues in the CDR3. CDR3 sequence: CASSLTPGGYGYTF. In DNA, the CDR3 is TGCGCCAGCAGCCTTACACCAGGGGGTTATGGCTACACCTTC.